These 28 T cell receptor beta chains originate from one sample sequenced in a study of regulatory T cells in long-lasting Graves disease. The time point is: persistent/refractory GD, antithyroid drugs over 5 years with positive TRAb. TCR sequences were obtained from RNA taken from PBMCs. CDR3-region Arm-PCR and iRepertoire HTBI primers produced the TCR beta libraries. TCRdb passed the multiplex PCR reads through MiXCR, listing each CDR3 protein once. The data hold a few hundred thousand distinct CDR3 sequences, with 20% to 25% observed a single time. Source: peripheral blood mononuclear cells (PBMCs), taken when the disease was refractory, from a patient treated with antithyroid drugs. The source is a woman in her forties with Graves disease.

There are many counts of this clonotype. This sequence joins TRBV27 and TRBJ2-7; TRBD1 is a possible D gene (6 bases). Germline loops: CDR1 MNHEY, CDR2 SMNVEV (reference sequence). CDR3 length: 15 residues. Trimming removed 4 bases at V and 2 bases at J, with 15 bases between. The CDR3: CASSSLETGAYEQYF. CDR3 DNA sequence: TGTGCCAGCAGTTCCCTCGAGACAGGAGCCTACGAGCAGTACTTC.

The J gene is TRBJ1-6, the V gene TRBV5-1; TRBD1 matches at 8 bases. V gave up 3 bases and J gave up 9 bases; unmatched junction bases: 11. CDR3 length equals 16 residues. Germline V gives CDR1 SGHRS, CDR2 YFSETQ. The DNA for the CDR3 is TGCGCCAGCAGCTCGGCCTTGGGACAGGTGATTTCACCCCTCCACTTT. It yields the protein CASSSALGQVISPLHF.

This clonotype has a handful of counts. Germline is not matched at one junction end, which may reflect a read error. The V and J genes are TRBV28 and TRBJ1-5; perhaps TRBD1 as D (5 bases). CDR3 length: 14 amino acids. Germline CDR1 reads MDHEN; CDR2 reads SYDVKM. For the CDR3, the DNA is TGTGCCAGCCGACAGCAATATAGCAATCAGCTCCAGCATTTT. It translates to CASRQQYSNQLQHF.

This clonotype has a count of ten or more. The chain couples TRBV7-9 to TRBJ2-2; D is tentatively TRBD1 or TRBD2 (5 bases each). This CDR3 has 16 residues. CDR1 is SEHNR, CDR2 FQNEAQ, per germline (reference sequence). The V end was cut by 7 bases, the J end by 3 bases, with 18 bases between. The CDR3 reads CASTRIIGAYTGELFF. CDR3 coding DNA: TGTGCCAGCACCAGAATCATCGGGGCCTACACCGGGGAGCTGTTTTTT. The whole variable domain, filled in from reference TRBV7-9 and TRBJ2-2, reads DTGVSQNPRHKITKRGQNVTFRCDPISEHNRLYWYRQTLGQGPEFLTYFQNEAQLEKSRLLSDRFSAERPKGSFSTLEIQRTEQGDSAMYLCASTRIIGAYTGELFFGEGSRLTVL.

This clonotype was picked up a small number of times. J is TRBJ1-1 and V is TRBV5-1; perhaps TRBD1 as D (6 bases). The CDR3 is 14 amino acids. The germline gives CDR1 SGHRS, CDR2 YFSETQ. Trimming took 0 bases from V and 5 from J, leaving 11 bases between them. The CDR3 protein is CASSLAGGGTEAFF. CDR3 DNA: TGCGCCAGCAGCTTGGCCGGAGGGGGGACTGAAGCTTTCTTT.

This chain connects TRBV18 to TRBJ2-5, with D possibly being TRBD2 (6 bases). This CDR3 has 15 residues. The V and J ends lost 3 bases and 5 bases respectively, with 16 bases between them. Germline values: CDR1 KGHSH, CDR2 LQKENI. CDR3 residues: CASSPLREPAETQYF. In DNA, the CDR3 is TGTGCCAGCTCACCTCTTCGGGAGCCCGCGGAGACCCAGTACTTC.

This clonotype was detected a few times. The chain joins TRBV5-4 to TRBJ2-3, with D perhaps matching TRBD1 (6 bases). Per germline, CDR1 SGHNT and CDR2 YYREEE (reference sequence). Trimming took off 4 bases at V and 1 base at J, with 16 bases between the two ends. This CDR3 spans 16 amino acids. Written as DNA, the CDR3 is TGTGCCAGCAGCCCTGGTCCAGGGGACGGCACAGATACGCAGTATTTT. As protein: CASSPGPGDGTDTQYF.

At least ten counts were recorded for this clonotype. The rearrangement links TRBV2 to TRBJ2-7, with 9 bases identical to TRBD1. Germline CDR1 SNHLY, CDR2 FYNNEI. With 8 bases clipped from V and 4 bases from J, the junction kept 6 bases outside the gene matches. The CDR3 contains 13 residues. This CDR3 reads CASAGTGRYEQYF. The CDR3 DNA reads TGTGCCAGCGCCGGGACAGGGCGATACGAGCAGTACTTC.

This clonotype was observed many times. The rearrangement joins TRBV6-5 to TRBJ1-5; D is uncertain. The CDR3 loop spans 13 amino acids. V shed 2 bases and J shed 5 bases, with 7 bases lying between them. CDR1 and CDR2 (germline): MNHEY, SVGAGI. CDR3 DNA: TGTGCCAGCAGTTACAGCTTAGATCAGCCCCAGCATTTT. Amino acid sequence: CASSYSLDQPQHF.

The chain is built from TRBV30 and TRBJ2-7; tentatively, D is TRBD1 or TRBD2 (7 bases each). The CDR3 runs to 14 residues. The V end was cut by 2 bases, the J end by 6 bases, with 17 bases between. Looked up from germline, CDR1 is GTSNPN and CDR2 is SVGIG (reference sequence). This CDR3 reads CAWSHWGRGGEQYF. CDR3 DNA: TGTGCCTGGAGTCATTGGGGCAGGGGGGGCGAGCAGTACTTC.

The rearrangement links TRBV19 to TRBJ2-2; a weak D match, TRBD2 (5 bases). Germline assignment: CDR1 LNHDA and CDR2 SQIVND (reference sequence). Trimming cost V 7 bases and J 4 bases, with 19 bases left between them. The CDR3 has 16 amino acids. CDR3 coding DNA: TGTGCCAGTACCTCCACGGTCCGAGGGCTCACCGGGGAGCTGTTTTTT. It yields the protein CASTSTVRGLTGELFF.

The DNA for the CDR3 is TGCAGTGCTAGTGGGTTCACAGCGGGACAGTCTCCCTACGAGCAGTACTTC. It is translated as CSASGFTAGQSPYEQYF. The chain is built from TRBV20-1 and TRBJ2-7, with D perhaps TRBD1 or TRBD2 (7 bases each). Germline loops: CDR1 DFQATT, CDR2 SNEGSKA (reference sequence). The CDR3 is 17 amino acids. The V and J ends lost 3 bases and 2 bases respectively, with 23 bases between them.

This clonotype was seen only a few times. The chain combines TRBV7-2 with TRBJ1-5; D possibly corresponds to TRBD1 (6 bases). The germline V gene has CDR1 SGHTA and CDR2 FQGNSA. The CDR3 covers 13 residues. The V gene lost 2 bases and the J gene lost 9 bases, with 11 bases spanning the gap. The DNA for the CDR3 is TGTGCCAGCAGCTTACGGGGGCCTGGGCCCCAGCATTTT. It codes for CASSLRGPGPQHF.

Note on this clonotype: A much larger clone sits a single nucleotide away, making a read error possible. This chain links TRBV20-1 with TRBJ2-7; perhaps TRBD2 as D (5 bases). Trimming stripped 0 bases from V and 6 bases from J, with 21 bases between. The CDR3 is 16 amino acids. Germline V gene lookup returns CDR1 DFQATT and CDR2 SNEGSKA (reference sequence). The CDR3 DNA reads TGCAGTGCTAGAGATTTTGAGGGCCCACCCGAGGGCGAGCAGTACTTC. Its translation is CSARDFEGPPEGEQYF.

This clonotype has at least ten counts. The chain joins TRBV20-1 to TRBJ2-7; D is unclear. Trimming left V 1 base short and J 7 bases short, with 11 bases between. CDR1 and CDR2 from the germline V gene are DFQATT and SNEGSKA (reference sequence). The CDR3 loop spans 12 amino acids. The CDR3 DNA reads TGCAGTGCTAGAGGCCCCAAACTAGAGCAGTACTTC. Translation gives CSARGPKLEQYF.

This clonotype was recorded at least ten times. This chain links TRBV28 with TRBJ2-7, with TRBD1 matching over 8 bases. The CDR3 runs to 14 residues. With V trimmed by 2 bases and J by 6 bases, 6 bases remained unmatched. Germline CDR1 MDHEN, CDR2 SYDVKM. The CDR3 sequence: CASSLTGTGGEQYF. In DNA, the CDR3 is TGTGCCAGCAGTTTAACCGGGACAGGTGGCGAGCAGTACTTC.

This clonotype is a singleton in its sample. This rearrangement joins TRBV11-3 to TRBJ2-2; 13 bases match TRBD2. This CDR3 is 17 amino acids long. Germline CDR1 reads SGHNT; CDR2 reads YENEEA. With V trimmed by 4 bases and J by 7 bases, 9 bases remained unmatched. In DNA, the CDR3 is TGTGCCAGCAGCTCCGGACTAGCGGGAGTCCAAATCGGGGAGCTGTTTTTT. Protein: CASSSGLAGVQIGELFF.

In this sample, this clonotype turned up many times. The rearrangement links TRBV12-3 or TRBV12-4 to TRBJ1-3; D unclear. This CDR3 comprises 16 residues. Trimming took off 3 bases at V and 0 bases at J, with 12 bases between the two ends. The CDR3 DNA sequence: TGTGCCAGCAGTTTTCGAGGATCCACCTCTGGAAACACCATATATTTT. It translates to CASSFRGSTSGNTIYF.

Many counts were recorded for this clonotype. The genes are TRBV27 and TRBJ1-5; unclear D gene. The germline V gene has CDR1 MNHEY and CDR2 SMNVEV (reference sequence). V was cut by 8 bases and J by 4 bases, with 9 bases left in between. This CDR3 has 12 residues. CDR3 sequence reads: CASGRGNQPQHF. Written as DNA, the CDR3 is TGTGCCAGCGGACGAGGGAATCAGCCCCAGCATTTT.

Only a few counts were recorded for this clonotype. The CDR3 protein is CASSSMNRNTGELFF. The CDR3 DNA follows: TGTGCCAGCAGCTCGATGAACCGGAACACCGGGGAGCTGTTTTTT. The chain combines TRBV11-2 with TRBJ2-2; D gene uncertain. The CDR3 runs to 15 residues. V was cut by 4 bases and J by 1 base, with 10 bases left in between. The germline gives CDR1 SGHAT, CDR2 FQNNGV.

This clonotype was seen repeatedly, ten times or more. The genes are TRBV28 and TRBJ2-7; D unclear. Trimming removed 3 bases from V and 0 bases from J, with 6 bases in between. The CDR3 length is 13 residues. CDR1 and CDR2 from the germline V gene are MDHEN and SYDVKM. CDR3 DNA sequence: TGTGCCAGCAGTTTGTGGGGCTCCTACGAGCAGTACTTC. Translation gives CASSLWGSYEQYF.

This clonotype was found once. The gene calls are TRBV6-1 and TRBJ1-2; unclear D gene. Germline V gene sequence: CDR1 MNHNS, CDR2 SASEGT. The CDR3 is 13 residues long. V shed 6 bases and J shed 8 bases, with 16 bases lying between them. As DNA, the CDR3 is TGTGCCAGCAGCCCAACCGGGCCGATAGGCTACACCTTC. This encodes CASSPTGPIGYTF.

This clonotype was counted only a few times. The chain is built from TRBV10-1 and TRBJ1-1; no firm D call. The CDR3 length is 13 residues. Germline CDR1 and CDR2: WNHNN and SYGVQD (reference sequence). With 8 bases removed from V and 7 bases from J, the gap between germline ends came to 17 bases. The CDR3 is CASPLGGSDEAFF. The CDR3 DNA is TGCGCCAGCCCCTTAGGTGGTTCGGATGAAGCTTTCTTT.

This clonotype was observed many times. This sequence joins TRBV19 and TRBJ2-2, with D possibly TRBD2 on 6 matching bases. The CDR3 loop spans 15 amino acids. The germline gives CDR1 LNHDA, CDR2 SQIVND (reference sequence). V was shortened by 6 bases and J by 7 bases, with 18 bases between the two germline ends. The CDR3: CASRSKSGYGGELFF. The CDR3 DNA sequence: TGTGCCAGTAGATCAAAAAGCGGGTACGGCGGGGAGCTGTTTTTT.

The chain carries TRBV19 and TRBJ2-7; weak D call: TRBD2 (6 bases). The V end lost 3 bases, the J end lost 5 bases, and 14 bases lay between the germline ends. Per germline, CDR1 LNHDA and CDR2 SQIVND (reference sequence). The CDR3 is 14 residues long. The CDR3 here is CASSIPGRADEQYF. The CDR3 DNA sequence: TGTGCCAGTAGTATTCCCGGGAGAGCGGACGAGCAGTACTTC.

This clonotype came up a few times. The chain employs TRBV3-1 and TRBJ2-5, with 7 bases aligning to TRBD2. The V gene's germline CDR1 is LGHDT and CDR2 YNNKEL (reference sequence). The CDR3 length is 14 residues. V was clipped by 4 bases and J by 5 bases; unmatched bases: 7. The CDR3 DNA reads TGTGCCAGCAGCCTGGGACTACCAGAGGAGACCCAGTACTTC. It encodes CASSLGLPEETQYF.

The J gene is TRBJ2-3, the V gene TRBV20-1, with D hard to call. The germline V gene has CDR1 DFQATT and CDR2 SNEGSKA (reference sequence). The CDR3 is 14 residues long. V gave up 3 bases and J gave up 2 bases, with 12 bases separating them. The CDR3 region has the DNA TGCAGTGCTAGTTGGCAGTCCGCCACAGATACGCAGTATTTT. This sequence encodes CSASWQSATDTQYF.

The rearrangement uses TRBV18 and TRBJ2-7; D possibly uses TRBD1 or TRBD2 (5 bases each). Germline CDR1 and CDR2: KGHSH and LQKENI. The CDR3 has 16 residues. V dropped 5 bases and J dropped 2 bases, with 19 bases sitting between them. The CDR3 protein is CASSSGLTTGPYEQYF. CDR3 nucleotides: TGTGCCAGCTCATCGGGTCTTACCACGGGGCCCTACGAGCAGTACTTC.